This T cell receptor (beta chain) was retrieved from a study of blood T cells in healthy people across ages. The CDR3 extends over 16 amino acids. Per germline, CDR1 SGHRS and CDR2 YFSETQ. Together with a sample-barcoded 5' primer, a J-beta primer mix was included in a second PCR lasting roughly 7 to 11 cycles. A template-switch adaptor containing 12 random nucleotides labeled each cDNA molecule. TCRdb redid the calling of the 5' RACE reads with MiXCR, one entry per CDR3 protein. The sample shows fewer than 1.5 million distinct CDR3 sequences, roughly 40% of them seen only once. This clonotype has a handful of counts. The antigen remains undetermined. Study observations and caveats: Total diversity from one million sequenced T cells was likely underestimated.

The genes are TRBV5-1 and TRBJ2-1; TRBD2 matches at 7 bases. TRBJ2-7 explains the end of the DNA better; the J call may be wrong. The sequence was obtained from a woman in her late teens or twenties in good health. The sample comprised blood. The CDR3: CASSLGGGLTYNEQYF. The CDR3 nucleotides are TGCGCCAGCAGCTTGGGCGGGGGACTAACCTACAATGAGCAGTACTTC.